This is a list of T cell receptor beta chains from one sample in a study of blood T cell repertoires in COVID-19. Sequencing was performed with immunoSEQ multiplex PCR; in TCRdb, only in-frame clones are kept and a portion is missing. The table has fewer than 100,000 clones, approximately 78% seen once; the top ten hold around a quarter. Sequenced input: peripheral blood. The receptors were gathered from a human donor in a cohort sampled during active COVID-19. CDR3s include the opening cysteine and the closing phenylalanine or tryptophan. The D gene is left open where the match is weak. Only some rows state a clone size, as once, few, many or a class for expanded clones.

CDR3 DNA,CDR3 protein,D gene,clone size,V gene,J gene
TGTGCCAGCAGCGCCGCCGGTGGACAGGAAGCTTTCTTT,CASSAAGGQEAFF,-,-,TRBV9,TRBJ1-1
TGTGCCAGCAGCTTAGAGGAGGGGTCCAAGGGAAACATTCAGTACTTC,CASSLEEGSKGNIQYF,-,-,TRBV7-9,TRBJ2-4
TGTGCCAGCAGTTCAATGGTAGCGGGGGGCCAAGAGACCCAGTACTTC,CASSSMVAGGQETQYF,TRBD2,-,TRBV28,TRBJ2-5
TGTGCCAGCTCACCACAACAGGGGGGAAGCAATCAGCCCCAGCATTTT,CASSPQQGGSNQPQHF,TRBD1,few,TRBV18,TRBJ1-5
TGTGCCAGCCTCCTCCGTGACAGGGTGAACGAGCAGTACTTC,CASLLRDRVNEQYF,TRBD1,-,TRBV6-5,TRBJ2-7
TGTGCCAGCTCACCCCGGACAGGGAACACTGAAGCTTTCTTT,CASSPRTGNTEAFF,TRBD1,-,TRBV18,TRBJ1-1
TGTGCCAGCAGTGGGAGGAACTCCTACGAGCAGTACTTC,CASSGRNSYEQYF,-,-,TRBV12-3/TRBV12-4,TRBJ2-7
TGTGCCAGCAGCCCTAGCGGGTGGTCCTACAATGAGCAGTTCTTC,CASSPSGWSYNEQFF,TRBD2,-,TRBV7-2,TRBJ2-1
TGTGCCACGGGGGGGGCGGGCGGGAACGAGCAGTACTTC,CATGGAGGNEQYF,-,-,TRBV24-1,TRBJ2-7
TGTGCCAGCAGCCAAGTACCAAGCGGGGGCCCGGGAGAGACCCAGTACTTC,CASSQVPSGGPGETQYF,TRBD2,-,TRBV4-2,TRBJ2-5
TGTGCCAGCAGCCAACCTACAGGGGGTAACACTGAAGCTTTCTTT,CASSQPTGGNTEAFF,TRBD1,-,TRBV7-6,TRBJ1-1
TGTGCCAGCTCACCTCCGGGACAGGGATTCTCTGGGGCCAACGTCCTGACTTTC,CASSPPGQGFSGANVLTF,TRBD1,-,TRBV18,TRBJ2-6
TGTGCCAGCTCACAGGGACAGGGGTGGAACGAGCAGTACTTC,CASSQGQGWNEQYF,TRBD1,-,TRBV18,TRBJ2-7
TGTGCCAGCAGCCAAAGGTCACAGGGGCGATTCACTGAAGCTTTCTTT,CASSQRSQGRFTEAFF,TRBD1,few,TRBV3-1/TRBV3-2,TRBJ1-1
TGTGCCAGCAGCCAAGAGGCTAGCGGGGGGAACACCTACGAGCAGTACTTC,CASSQEASGGNTYEQYF,TRBD2,-,TRBV4-2,TRBJ2-7
TGTGCCAGCAGTGAATCCGTTGGGGGACAGGTTAGGACCGGGGAGCTGTTTTTT,CASSESVGGQVRTGELFF,TRBD1,-,TRBV2,TRBJ2-2
TGTGCCGGCCGGAGGGAAGGCTATGGCTACACCTTC,CAGRREGYGYTF,-,-,TRBV2,TRBJ1-2
TGTGCCAGCAGCAATAGGGGCTCTGGGGCCAACGTCCTGACTTTC,CASSNRGSGANVLTF,-,-,TRBV3-1/TRBV3-2,TRBJ2-6
TGTGCCAGCAGCTTAGTCCGACAGGGGAACACTGAAGCTTTCTTT,CASSLVRQGNTEAFF,TRBD1,-,TRBV7-9,TRBJ1-1
TGCGCCAGCAGCTTGGACGGATCCGAGACAGGGAGAGGGACCCAGTACTTC,CASSLDGSETGRGTQYF,TRBD1,-,TRBV5-1,TRBJ2-5
TGTGCCATCAGTCGGGGGGAGGAGACCCAGTACTTC,CAISRGEETQYF,TRBD2,-,TRBV10-3,TRBJ2-5
TGCGCCAGCAGTCCCCCCGGGACAGGGACCCCGTACCAAGAGACCCAGTACTTC,CASSPPGTGTPYQETQYF,TRBD1,-,TRBV23-1,TRBJ2-5
TGTGCCAGCACACTCGTAGCTAATGAAAAACTGTTTTTT,CASTLVANEKLFF,-,-,TRBV28,TRBJ1-4
TGCGCCAGCAGCGTGGACAGGGGTTGGGATGAGCAGTTCTTC,CASSVDRGWDEQFF,TRBD1,-,TRBV5-1,TRBJ2-1
TGTGCTAGTGGTTTGTCCAATAACTATGGCTACACCTTC,CASGLSNNYGYTF,-,once,TRBV12-5,TRBJ1-2
TGCGCCAGCAGCCAATATCCCCCGGACAGGGGGGCCTACAATGAGCAGTTCTTC,CASSQYPPDRGAYNEQFF,TRBD1,-,TRBV4-1,TRBJ2-1
TGTGCCACCAGCAGATCAGGTGACCTCACAGATACGCAGTATTTT,CATSRSGDLTDTQYF,-,-,TRBV15,TRBJ2-3
TGTGCCAGCAGCATCCGCGGGGGGGCTAAGGAAGAAGATACGCAGTATTTT,CASSIRGGAKEEDTQYF,TRBD2,-,TRBV11-2,TRBJ2-3
TGCAGTGCGAGTGGACTGAACACAGATACGCAGTATTTT,CSASGLNTDTQYF,-,-,TRBV20-1,TRBJ2-3
TGCAGTGCTAGTTATCCGGGGACCGGGGAGCTGTTTTTT,CSASYPGTGELFF,-,-,TRBV20-1,TRBJ2-2
TGCGCCAGCAGTGAGTTAGGCGGGGGTGACATTCAGTACTTC,CASSELGGGDIQYF,TRBD2,once,TRBV10-1,TRBJ2-4
TGTGCCAGCAGCCAAGGGGACTGGATCCCCCTAGACAATGAGCAGTTCTTC,CASSQGDWIPLDNEQFF,-,-,TRBV14,TRBJ2-1
TGTGCCACCAGTGCCTCAGGCACAGATACGCAGTATTTT,CATSASGTDTQYF,-,once,TRBV24-1,TRBJ2-3
TGTGCCAGCACCCCTAAGGGAGGGAGGGCCTACGAGCAGTACTTC,CASTPKGGRAYEQYF,TRBD2,-,TRBV7-9,TRBJ2-7
TGTGCCAGCAGCCCCCAGGGAAGGGAGCAGTACTTC,CASSPQGREQYF,-,-,TRBV5-6,TRBJ2-7
TGTGCCAGCAGCTTAGTGGCGGGGGGCCACAATGAGCAGTTCTTC,CASSLVAGGHNEQFF,TRBD2,-,TRBV7-2,TRBJ2-1
TGTGCCAGCAGACAAGGGACAGGGGGCGCGGGGGGCTACGAGCAGTACTTC,CASRQGTGGAGGYEQYF,TRBD1,-,TRBV5-4,TRBJ2-7
TGCAGTGCTAGGGGGGGTGAGCAGTTCTTC,CSARGGEQFF,-,-,TRBV20-1,TRBJ2-1
TGTGCCAGCAGCAAGAATTTTTATCGGTACAATGAGCAGTTCTTC,CASSKNFYRYNEQFF,-,few,TRBV21-1,TRBJ2-1
TGTGCCAGCAGCCCGGGACAGCCTGGAAACACCATATATTTT,CASSPGQPGNTIYF,TRBD1,-,TRBV11-3,TRBJ1-3
TGTGCCAGTAGTTCGTTTGCCAGGGACTCTGGAAACACCATATATTTT,CASSSFARDSGNTIYF,-,-,TRBV19,TRBJ1-3
TGCGCCAGCAGCCAAGGGCAGGGGGCAGTCAATGAGCAGTTCTTC,CASSQGQGAVNEQFF,TRBD1,-,TRBV4-1,TRBJ2-1